This T cell receptor (beta chain) was recovered during a study of T cell responses to AZD1222 COVID-19 vaccine. The CDR3 is made up of 13 amino acids. Germline V CDR1 and CDR2: MNHEY, SVGAGI. V was clipped by 4 bases and J by 8 bases, with 11 bases between them. Clones were sequenced by immunoSEQ multiplex PCR, and TCRdb holds only the in-frame ones, with some missing. Of approximately 110,000 clones listed, approximately 88% are singletons. The clonotype originates from an adult in good health. The chain couples TRBV6-5 to TRBJ1-4; D possibly corresponds to TRBD1 (5 bases). The starting material was peripheral blood, obtained on day 0 of AZD1222 vaccination. The CDR3 bases are TGTGCCAGCAGTTCCTACCGACAGGAAAAACTGTTTTTT. Protein: CASSSYRQEKLFF.